This TCR beta chain was observed in a study of T cell responses to AZD1222 COVID-19 vaccine. This clone was recorded a few times. Trimming removed 1 base from V and 1 base from J, with 16 bases in between. The CDR3 runs to 17 residues. Germline CDR1 and CDR2: SGHAT and FQNNGV. Libraries were prepared by immunoSEQ multiplex PCR; TCRdb keeps only in-frame clonotypes and omits some of them. The sample lists tens of thousands of clones, more than 70% occurring once. This chain uses TRBV11-2 with TRBJ1-1; no firm D call. This clonotype was obtained from an adult who received the AZD1222 COVID-19 vaccine. Sequencing used peripheral blood, obtained 28 days after the second AZD1222 dose. The CDR3 protein is CASSLADLRSGNTEAFF. In DNA form, the CDR3 reads TGTGCCAGCAGCTTAGCCGACCTCAGGAGCGGGAACACTGAAGCTTTCTTT.